This is a list of T cell receptor beta chains from one sample in a study of blood T cell repertoires in COVID-19. Sequencing used immunoSEQ multiplex PCR; TCRdb keeps in-frame clones, though not all of them. This table holds 180,000 or so clones, more than 70% found once. The sample comprised peripheral blood. These receptor sequences come from an older woman with acute or convalescent COVID-19. CDR3s include the opening cysteine and the closing phenylalanine or tryptophan. A D gene is named only where the DNA matches it firmly. Expanded clones get a size class; other rows say once, few or many, or leave the size out.

D	size	V	J	CDR3	DNA
NA	NA	TRBV5-4	TRBJ1-5	CASSLAGENNQPQHF	TGTGCCAGCAGCTTGGCAGGGGAAAACAATCAGCCCCAGCATTTT
NA	NA	TRBV6-5	TRBJ2-6	CASMSGWAGANVLTF	TGTGCCAGCATGTCCGGCTGGGCCGGGGCCAACGTCCTGACTTTC
NA	NA	TRBV6-1	TRBJ2-5	CASSEPGQFSGAQYF	TGTGCCAGCAGTGAGCCGGGACAGTTTTCGGGGGCCCAGTACTTC
TRBD1	NA	TRBV15	TRBJ2-7	CATSSPDRGLYEQYF	TGTGCCACCAGCAGCCCGGACAGGGGTTTGTACGAGCAGTACTTC
NA	NA	TRBV28	TRBJ1-2	CASSSSGAFGYTF	TGTGCCAGCAGTTCTTCAGGGGCGTTTGGCTACACCTTC
TRBD2	NA	TRBV12-3/TRBV12-4	TRBJ2-1	CASSLGLAGEQFF	TGTGCCAGCAGTTTGGGACTAGCGGGTGAGCAGTTCTTC
NA	NA	TRBV4-1	TRBJ1-1	CASSQDFRGSGAFF	TGCGCCAGCAGCCAAGATTTCCGGGGGAGCGGAGCTTTCTTT
NA	few	TRBV15	TRBJ2-3	CATSSPGSGSTDTQYF	TGTGCCACCAGCAGCCCTGGGAGCGGTAGCACAGATACGCAGTATTTT
NA	NA	TRBV19	TRBJ2-3	CASSIRPKGTDTQYF	TGTGCCAGTAGTATTCGTCCGAAGGGGACAGATACGCAGTATTTT
NA	NA	TRBV11-2	TRBJ2-2	CASRDPGHPSGELFF	TGTGCCAGCAGGGATCCGGGACATCCGTCGGGGGAGCTGTTTTTT
NA	NA	TRBV27	TRBJ2-2	CASSYLTGELFF	TGTGCCAGCAGCTACCTTACCGGGGAGCTGTTTTTT
NA	NA	TRBV24-1	TRBJ2-2	CATSVTDPNTGELFF	TGTGCCACCAGTGTGACAGATCCGAACACCGGGGAGCTGTTTTTT
NA	NA	TRBV28	TRBJ2-7	CASSPADSAYEQYF	TGTGCCAGCAGTCCCGCCGACAGTGCCTACGAGCAGTACTTC
TRBD1	NA	TRBV7-8	TRBJ1-4	CASSLRWFDGTGENEKLFF	TGTGCCAGCAGCTTACGCTGGTTTGACGGGACAGGGGAGAATGAAAAACTGTTTTTT
TRBD2	NA	TRBV5-4	TRBJ2-5	CASSGVQETQYF	TGTGCCTCTAGCGGGGTCCAAGAGACCCAGTACTTC
NA	NA	TRBV6-5	TRBJ1-2	CASKHSHYGYTF	TGTGCCAGCAAACACAGTCACTATGGCTACACCTTC
TRBD2	few	TRBV2	TRBJ2-2	CASSEALGSGRVTGELFF	TGTGCCAGCAGTGAAGCGCTGGGTAGCGGGAGGGTCACCGGGGAGCTGTTTTTT
NA	few	TRBV9	TRBJ2-3	CASSVVASTDTQYF	TGTGCCAGCAGCGTAGTGGCTAGCACAGATACGCAGTATTTT
NA	few	TRBV2	TRBJ1-5	CASTSNQPQHF	TGTGCCAGCACAAGCAATCAGCCCCAGCATTTT
NA	NA	TRBV5-1	TRBJ1-1	CASSREVNTEAFF	TGCGCCAGCAGCCGGGAGGTGAACACTGAAGCTTTCTTT
NA	NA	TRBV9	TRBJ1-2	CASSSEWGYTF	TGTGCCAGCAGCTCAGAATGGGGCTACACCTTC
NA	NA	TRBV15	TRBJ2-7	CATSSRQTPYEQYF	TGTGCCACCAGCAGCAGACAGACACCTTACGAGCAGTACTTC
NA	NA	TRBV9	TRBJ2-5	CASSVSGFQETQYF	TGTGCCAGCAGCGTCTCCGGGTTCCAAGAGACCCAGTACTTC
TRBD2	NA	TRBV27	TRBJ2-1	CASSSPAPLREGLRSYNEQFF	TGTGCCAGCAGTTCCCCGGCCCCTTTGCGGGAGGGCCTGCGTTCCTACAATGAGCAGTTCTTC
NA	NA	TRBV11-3	TRBJ2-1	CASSLDGRGNEQFF	TGTGCCAGCAGCTTAGACGGGCGGGGAAATGAGCAGTTCTTC